This T cell receptor (beta chain) is from a study of blood T cell repertoires in COVID-19. Study details: There were acute and convalescent COVID-19 samples, and they came from the United States, Italy and Spain. Sources were T cells, B-cell-depleted T cells, or PBMCs; the material itself was cDNA or gDNA.

In the authors' workflow: Cell counts per sample came from amplifying reference gene primers. The assay was immunoSEQ multiplex PCR, and TCRdb's table has in-frame clones only and misses some. V and J calls and clone size are copied from that table; D and trimming were computed from the DNA. The sample has 200,000 to 250,000 clones, 75% to 90% seen once. Germline V gives CDR1 SNHLY, CDR2 FYNNEI. This CDR3 has 13 amino acids. The V gene lost 3 bases and the J gene lost 6 bases, with 11 bases spanning the gap. Sequenced material: peripheral blood. The chain uses TRBV2 and TRBJ1-2, with D possibly being TRBD1 (5 bases). The receptor was derived from a woman aged 30 to 39 who had recovered from COVID-19. The CDR3 DNA sequence: TGTGCCAGCAGTGATCTGGGCAGGGATGGCTACACCTTC. Its translation: CASSDLGRDGYTF.